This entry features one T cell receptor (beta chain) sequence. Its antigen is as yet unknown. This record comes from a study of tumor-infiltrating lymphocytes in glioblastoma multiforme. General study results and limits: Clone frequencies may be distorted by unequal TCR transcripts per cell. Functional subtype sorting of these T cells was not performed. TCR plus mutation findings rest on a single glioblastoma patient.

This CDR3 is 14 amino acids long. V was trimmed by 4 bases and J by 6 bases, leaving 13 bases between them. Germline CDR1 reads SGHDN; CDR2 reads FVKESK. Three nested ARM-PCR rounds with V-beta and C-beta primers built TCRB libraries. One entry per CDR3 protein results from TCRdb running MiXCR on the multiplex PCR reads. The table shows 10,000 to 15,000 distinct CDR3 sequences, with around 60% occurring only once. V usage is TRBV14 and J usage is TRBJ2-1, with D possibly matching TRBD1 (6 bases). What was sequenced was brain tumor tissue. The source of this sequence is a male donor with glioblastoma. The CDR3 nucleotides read TGTGCCAGCAGCCGAGGGGACATTGGCAATGAGCAGTTCTTC. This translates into CASSRGDIGNEQFF.